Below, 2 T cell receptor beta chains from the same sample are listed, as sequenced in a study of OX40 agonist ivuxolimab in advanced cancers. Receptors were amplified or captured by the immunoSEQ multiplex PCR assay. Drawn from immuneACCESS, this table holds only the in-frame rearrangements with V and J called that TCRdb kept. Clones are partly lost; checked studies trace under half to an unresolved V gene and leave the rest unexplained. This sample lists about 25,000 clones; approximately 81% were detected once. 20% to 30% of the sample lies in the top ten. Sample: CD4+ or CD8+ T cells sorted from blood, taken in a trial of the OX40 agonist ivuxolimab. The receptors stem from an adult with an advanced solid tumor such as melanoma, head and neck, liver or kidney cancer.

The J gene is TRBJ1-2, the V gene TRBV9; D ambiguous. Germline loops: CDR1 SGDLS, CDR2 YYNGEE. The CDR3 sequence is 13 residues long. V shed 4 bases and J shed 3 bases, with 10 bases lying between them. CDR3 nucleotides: TGTGCCAGCAGCCCCCGGCTGTACTATGGCTACACCTTC. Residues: CASSPRLYYGYTF.

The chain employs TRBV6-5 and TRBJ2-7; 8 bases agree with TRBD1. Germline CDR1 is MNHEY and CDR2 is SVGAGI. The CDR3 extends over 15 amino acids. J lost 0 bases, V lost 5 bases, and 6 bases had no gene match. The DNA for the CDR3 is TGTGCCAGCAGTATCGACAGGGGTCTCTCCTACGAGCAGTACTTC. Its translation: CASSIDRGLSYEQYF.